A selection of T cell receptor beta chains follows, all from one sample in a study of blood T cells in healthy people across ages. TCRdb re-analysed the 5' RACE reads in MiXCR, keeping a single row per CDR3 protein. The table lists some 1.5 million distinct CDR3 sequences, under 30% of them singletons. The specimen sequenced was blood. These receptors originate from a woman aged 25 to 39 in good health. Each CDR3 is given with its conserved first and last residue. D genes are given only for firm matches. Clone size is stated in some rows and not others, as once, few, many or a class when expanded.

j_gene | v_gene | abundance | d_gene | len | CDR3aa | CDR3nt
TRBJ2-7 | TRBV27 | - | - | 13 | CASSSGLGREQYF | TGTGCCAGCAGTTCGGGCCTTGGGAGGGAGCAGTACTTC
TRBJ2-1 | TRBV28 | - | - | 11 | CASGLRIEQFF | TGTGCCAGCGGCTTAAGGATTGAGCAGTTCTTC
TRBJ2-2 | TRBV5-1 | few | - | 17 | CASSFSLGGASTGELFF | TGCGCCAGCAGCTTTAGTCTCGGGGGCGCATCTACCGGGGAGCTGTTTTTT
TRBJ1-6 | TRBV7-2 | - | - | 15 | CASSLDPTATSSLHF | TGTGCCAGCAGCTTAGATCCGACAGCAACATCATCCCTCCACTTT
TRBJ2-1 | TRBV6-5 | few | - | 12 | CASARVRNEQFF | TGTGCCAGCGCTCGGGTCCGGAATGAGCAGTTCTTC
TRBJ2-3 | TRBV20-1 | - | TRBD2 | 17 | CSARDPSGGEGVDTQYF | TGCAGTGCTAGAGATCCTAGCGGGGGTGAAGGTGTAGATACGCAGTATTTT
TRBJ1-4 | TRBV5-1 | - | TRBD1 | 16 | CASRMGTGPNNEKLFF | TGCGCCAGCCGCATGGGGACAGGGCCTAATAATGAAAAACTGTTTTTT
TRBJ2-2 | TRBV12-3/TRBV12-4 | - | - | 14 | CADRPQQNTEELFF | TGTGCCGACCGACCTCAGCAGAACACCGAGGAGCTGTTTTTT
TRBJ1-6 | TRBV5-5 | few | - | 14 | CASSLDGGRSPLHF | TGTGCCAGCAGCTTGGATGGCGGAAGATCACCCCTCCACTTT
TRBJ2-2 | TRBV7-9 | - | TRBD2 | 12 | CASGLVLGELFF | TGTGCCAGCGGACTAGTACTCGGGGAGCTGTTTTTT
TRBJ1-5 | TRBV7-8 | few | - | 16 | CASSLETGARNQPQHF | TGTGCCAGCAGCTTAGAGACGGGGGCGAGAAATCAGCCCCAGCATTTT
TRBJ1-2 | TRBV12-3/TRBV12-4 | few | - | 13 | CASSLDLGEGYTF | TGTGCCAGCAGTTTAGACCTAGGAGAGGGCTACACCTTC
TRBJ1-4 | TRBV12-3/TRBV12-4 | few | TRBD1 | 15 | CASSSARTGVEKLFF | TGTGCCAGCAGTTCAGCGCGGACAGGGGTTGAAAAACTGTTTTTT
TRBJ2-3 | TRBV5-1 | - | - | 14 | CASIAEQGGDTQYF | TGCGCCAGCATCGCAGAACAGGGTGGAGATACGCAGTATTTT
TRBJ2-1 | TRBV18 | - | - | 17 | CASSPASFRSSYNEQFF | TGTGCCAGCTCACCCGCATCCTTTAGGAGCTCCTACAATGAGCAGTTCTTC
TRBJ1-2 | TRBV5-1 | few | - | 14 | CASSLTTSPHGYTF | TGCGCCAGCAGCTTGACCACTAGCCCCCACGGCTACACCTTC
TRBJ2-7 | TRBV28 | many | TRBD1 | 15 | CASGDSLRWPYEQYF | TGTGCCAGCGGGGACAGTCTAAGATGGCCTTACGAGCAGTACTTC
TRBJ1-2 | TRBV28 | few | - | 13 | CASTTGSPSGYTF | TGTGCCAGCACTACAGGGTCCCCGAGCGGCTACACCTTC
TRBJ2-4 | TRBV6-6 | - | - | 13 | CASSYSIGDIQYF | TGTGCCAGCAGTTACTCAATAGGGGACATTCAGTACTTC
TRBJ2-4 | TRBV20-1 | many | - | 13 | CSARDEGPGIQYF | TGCAGTGCTAGAGATGAAGGGCCGGGCATTCAGTACTTC
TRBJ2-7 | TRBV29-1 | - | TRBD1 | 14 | CSVEGQGAAYEQYF | TGCAGCGTTGAAGGCCAGGGGGCAGCCTACGAGCAGTACTTC
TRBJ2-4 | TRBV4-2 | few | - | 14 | CASSQDGGRDIQYF | TGTGCCAGCAGCCAAGATGGGGGTCGCGACATTCAGTACTTC
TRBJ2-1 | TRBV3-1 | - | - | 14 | CASSHSGTYNEQFF | TGTGCCAGCAGCCACTCCGGGACCTACAATGAGCAGTTCTTC
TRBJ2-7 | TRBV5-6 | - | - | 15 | CASSFRGLNDYEQYF | TGTGCCAGCAGCTTTCGAGGCCTCAACGATTACGAGCAGTACTTC
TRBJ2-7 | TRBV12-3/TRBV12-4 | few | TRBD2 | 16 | CASSLLMTSGGHEQYF | TGTGCCAGCAGTTTACTAATGACTAGCGGGGGCCACGAGCAGTACTTC
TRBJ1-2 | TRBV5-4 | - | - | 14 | CASSWPGANYGYTF | TGTGCCAGCAGCTGGCCTGGGGCAAACTATGGCTACACCTTC
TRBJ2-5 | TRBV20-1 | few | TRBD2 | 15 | CSARGTSGRVETQYF | TGCAGTGCTAGAGGGACTAGCGGGAGAGTTGAGACCCAGTACTTC
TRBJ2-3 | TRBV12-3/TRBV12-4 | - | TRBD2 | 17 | CASSLRGLAGTADTQYF | TGTGCCAGCAGTTTGCGCGGGCTAGCGGGGACCGCAGATACGCAGTATTTT
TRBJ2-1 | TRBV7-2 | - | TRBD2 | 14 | CAGSPSGRGNEQFF | TGTGCCGGAAGTCCTAGCGGGAGAGGTAATGAGCAGTTCTTC
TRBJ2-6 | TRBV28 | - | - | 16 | CASSLWGGAGANVLTF | TGTGCCAGCAGTTTATGGGGGGGGGCCGGGGCCAACGTCCTGACTTTC
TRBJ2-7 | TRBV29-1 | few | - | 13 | CSAHREAYNEQYF | TGCAGCGCCCACAGGGAGGCCTACAATGAGCAGTACTTC
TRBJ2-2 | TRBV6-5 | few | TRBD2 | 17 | CASGYTIAGGPSGELFF | TGTGCCAGCGGCTACACTATAGCGGGAGGGCCGTCCGGGGAGCTGTTTTTT
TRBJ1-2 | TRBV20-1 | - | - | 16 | CSARDPKDRGLYGYTF | TGCAGTGCTAGAGATCCGAAGGACCGCGGGCTCTATGGCTACACCTTC
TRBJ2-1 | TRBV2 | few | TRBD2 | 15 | CASRAGTSTYNEQFF | TGTGCCAGCCGCGCCGGGACTAGTACGTACAATGAGCAGTTCTTC
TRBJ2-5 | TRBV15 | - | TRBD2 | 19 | CATSRDPRIAGDHQETQYF | TGTGCCACCAGCAGAGATCCGAGGATAGCGGGGGACCACCAAGAGACCCAGTACTTC
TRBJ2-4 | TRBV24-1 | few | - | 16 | CATSDFGMEAKNIQYF | TGTGCCACCAGTGATTTTGGGATGGAGGCCAAAAACATTCAGTACTTC
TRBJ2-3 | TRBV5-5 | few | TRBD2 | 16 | CASSLDLAGRPDTQYF | TGTGCCAGCAGCTTGGACTTAGCGGGGAGACCAGATACGCAGTATTTT
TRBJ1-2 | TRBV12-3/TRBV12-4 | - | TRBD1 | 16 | CASSLGQGFWGYGYTF | TGTGCCAGCAGCTTGGGACAGGGGTTTTGGGGATATGGCTACACCTTC
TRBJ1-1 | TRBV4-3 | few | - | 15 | CASSQDRNGFTESFF | TGCGCCAGCAGCCAAGATCGAAACGGTTTCACTGAATCTTTCTTT
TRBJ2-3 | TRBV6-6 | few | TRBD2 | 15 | CASTSSGRLTDTQYF | TGTGCCAGCACCTCCAGCGGGAGGTTGACAGATACGCAGTATTTT
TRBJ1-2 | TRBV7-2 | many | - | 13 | CASSLDRDYGYTF | TGTGCCAGCAGCTTAGACAGGGACTATGGCTACACCTTC
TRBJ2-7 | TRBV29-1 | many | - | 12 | CSVEGEGGEQYF | TGCAGCGTTGAAGGCGAAGGGGGCGAGCAGTACTTC
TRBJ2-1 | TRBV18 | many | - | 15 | CASSPSQGRGDEQFF | TGTGCCAGCTCACCATCCCAGGGAAGGGGCGATGAGCAGTTCTTC
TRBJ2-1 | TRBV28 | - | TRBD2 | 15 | CASSATSVTYNEQFF | TGTGCCAGCAGTGCGACTAGCGTTACCTACAATGAGCAGTTCTTC
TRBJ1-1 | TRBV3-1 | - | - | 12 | CASSQDTAAAFF | TGTGCCAGCAGCCAAGATACCGCCGCAGCTTTCTTT
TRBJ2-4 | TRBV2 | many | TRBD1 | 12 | CASTGQGNIQYF | TGTGCCAGCACCGGACAGGGGAACATTCAGTACTTC
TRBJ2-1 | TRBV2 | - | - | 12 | CASRRIANEQFF | TGTGCCAGCAGGCGGATCGCTAATGAGCAGTTCTTC
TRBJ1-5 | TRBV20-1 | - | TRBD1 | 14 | CSAIGTGGNQPQHF | TGCAGTGCTATCGGGACAGGGGGCAATCAGCCCCAGCATTTT
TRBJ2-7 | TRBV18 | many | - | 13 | CASSPSMTFEQYF | TGTGCCAGCTCACCCTCGATGACTTTCGAGCAGTACTTC
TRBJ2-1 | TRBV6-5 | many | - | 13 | CASRPHQGDEQFF | TGTGCCAGCAGACCCCATCAAGGGGATGAGCAGTTCTTC
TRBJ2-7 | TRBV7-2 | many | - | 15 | CASSPSHGRSHEQYF | TGTGCCAGCAGCCCGTCTCACGGGAGATCTCACGAGCAGTACTTC
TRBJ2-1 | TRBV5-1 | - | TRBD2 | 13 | CASSVLSGGEQFF | TGCGCCAGCAGCGTTCTGTCGGGGGGGGAGCAGTTCTTC
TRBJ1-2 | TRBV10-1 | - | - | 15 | CASSESGAKIGGYTF | TGCGCCAGCAGTGAGTCGGGGGCGAAAATAGGTGGCTACACCTTC
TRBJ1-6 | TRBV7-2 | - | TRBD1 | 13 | CASSRDRARPLHF | TGTGCCAGTAGCCGTGACAGGGCGAGGCCCCTCCACTTT
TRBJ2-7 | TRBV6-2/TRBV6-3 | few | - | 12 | CASTYGSYEQYF | TGTGCCAGCACCTACGGAAGCTACGAGCAGTACTTC
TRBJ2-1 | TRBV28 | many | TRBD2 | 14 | CASRLAGGLDEQFF | TGTGCCAGCAGATTAGCGGGGGGTTTGGATGAGCAGTTCTTC
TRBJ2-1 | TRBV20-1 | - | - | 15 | CSATPAGDPYNEQFF | TGCAGTGCTACCCCCGCGGGCGACCCCTACAATGAGCAGTTCTTC
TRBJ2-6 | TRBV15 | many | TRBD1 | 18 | CATSVSRTGGSGANVLTF | TGTGCCACCAGCGTTTCCAGGACAGGGGGCTCTGGGGCCAACGTCCTGACTTTC
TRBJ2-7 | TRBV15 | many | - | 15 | CATSNRAISLGEQYF | TGTGCCACCAGTAACAGGGCGATTTCTCTGGGGGAGCAGTACTTC